The entry that follows covers one T cell receptor beta chain sequence. This clonotype came up many times. There is no known antigen for this receptor. It has no much larger one-base neighbor in the sample; base qualities were not kept. Trimming at the junction amounts to 4 bases on V and 4 bases on J, and the germline ends lie 5 bases apart. Based on the germline V gene (reference sequence), the CDR1 and CDR2 sequences are SEHNR and FQNEAQ. The CDR3 numbers 11 residues from cysteine through phenylalanine. CDR3 DNA is the only sequence kept; it has 33 bases, read in frame from the first base. The meaning of the sample's time point label: sample taken at primary tumor resection. For TCR sequencing, whole RNA was extracted from tumor and nontumor lung tissue, or from cryopreserved PBMC samples, and no cell sorting was done. The donors were about 71 patients from the lung TRACERx cohort who had early-stage, untreated non-small cell lung cancer. A patient was chosen for TCR sequencing only when enough RNA was available from at least two tumor regions.

The data originate from a study of spatial heterogeneity in lung cancer (dated by TCRdb to between 2017 and 2020). Context from the whole study: Beta-chain transcripts were consistently detected in greater numbers than alpha-chain transcripts, which likely reflects a higher abundance of beta-chain transcripts. Both alpha and beta chains were TCR-sequenced in samples taken at surgery, namely 220 tumor regions, roughly 64 matched nontumor lung samples and about 58 PBMC samples. In the raw uncorrected reads, each unique combination of TCR and UMI appeared more than ten times on average. The study linked features of the TCR repertoire to counts of nonsynonymous mutations, which were determined by whole-exome sequencing of tumor tissue. TCR alpha and beta repertoires were quantitatively compared across multiple tumor regions, matched nontumor lung and blood in non-small cell lung cancer.

The receptor library was made with 5' RACE. TCRdb names NextSeq 500 as the instrument used. The TCR library protocol attached a unique molecular identifier to each TCR cDNA molecule to allow correction of PCR and sequencing errors. On the authors' methods: TCR identification, UMI-based error correction and CDR3 extraction were performed with Decombinator tools. Expanded TCRs were defined as those above a frequency of 2 per 1,000, corresponding to the top 1% of the tumor frequency distribution. Each repertoire was subsampled 100 times to 5,000 TCRs, after which Renyi diversity was computed with the R vegan package. CDR3 similarity networks were constructed using string-kernel similarity of amino acid triplets, with links drawn between CDR3s whose pairwise similarity was above 0.82. The public reads were reprocessed in TCRdb via fastp at Q25 and MiXCR, keeping in-frame beta chains. Identical CDR3 proteins give one entry, which carries the most common genes and DNA. Clone size and V and J calls follow TCRdb, not the original study. This sample gives roughly 60,000 distinct CDR3 sequences in total; 8% to 9% of them show up just once. Roughly 15% of the sample lies in the top ten.

Findings and caveats that apply to the study as a whole: Additional single-cell paired TCR alpha and beta sequencing was considered necessary to confirm, at a functional level, the hypothesis that regional TCRs recognize regional mutations. Ubiquitous expanded tumor TCRs were found in blood more often at tumor resection than at routine follow-up.

The sequence was collected from a female donor with early-stage non-small cell lung cancer. The source was PBMCs, collected at surgery. The chain employs TRBV7-9 and TRBJ2-7; the D gene cannot be resolved reliably. The CDR3 reads CASSSPYEQYF. The base sequence is TGTGCCAGCAGCTCCCCTTACGAGCAGTACTTC.